The rows below give T cell receptor beta chains drawn from one sample of a study of T cell repertoires in cytomegalovirus infection. TCRdb itself ran the reads through MiXCR, one entry per CDR3 protein. The repertoire holds roughly 500,000 distinct CDR3 sequences, around 11% seen once, with roughly 10% in the top ten. The sample taken for sequencing was PBMCs. Receptors originate from a human donor in good health (CMV status not recorded). Some clones in this sample may be carry-over from other donors' samples. CDR3s include the opening cysteine and the closing phenylalanine or tryptophan. The D gene is left open where the match is weak. Part of the rows lack a size; the others show once, few, many or a class for expanded clones.

>few|.|TRBJ1-2|TRBV6-1
CASSEFTGLGYGYTF
TGTGCCAGCAGTGAATTCACCGGCCTCGGCTATGGCTACACCTTC
>.|TRBD2|TRBJ2-4|TRBV14
CASSLAGEAIQYF
TGTGCCAGCAGCCTAGCGGGGGAGGCCATTCAGTACTTC
>.|.|TRBJ1-6|TRBV2
CASSRDQATLHF
TGTGCCAGCAGCCGGGACCAAGCCACCCTCCACTTT
>.|.|TRBJ1-2|TRBV9
CASSVGQIANYGYTF
TGTGCCAGCAGCGTAGGACAGATTGCTAACTATGGCTACACCTTC
>many|.|TRBJ1-2|TRBV7-3
CASSLGPGGNYGYTF
TGTGCCAGCAGCTTAGGGCCGGGCGGGAACTATGGCTACACCTTC
>many|.|TRBJ1-6|TRBV28
CASSPPTTRNSPLHF
TGTGCCAGCAGTCCTCCAACAACTCGGAATTCACCCCTCCACTTT
>few|.|TRBJ2-4|TRBV4-2
CASSPRPETKNIQYF
TGTGCCAGCAGCCCCCGACCGGAAACCAAAAACATTCAGTACTTC
>many|.|TRBJ2-1|TRBV3-1
CASSQDILQGGNEQFF
TGTGCCAGCAGCCAAGATATTTTGCAGGGTGGGAATGAGCAGTTCTTC
>few|TRBD1|TRBJ1-2|TRBV29-1
CSVATDRAYGYTF
TGCAGCGTTGCGACGGACAGGGCCTATGGCTACACCTTC
>once|.|TRBJ1-5|TRBV3-1
CASSQAAGPPNQPQHF
TGTGCCAGCAGCCAAGCCGCCGGGCCCCCCAATCAGCCCCAGCATTTT
>many|.|TRBJ1-6|TRBV28
CASSDGRGSYNSPLHF
TGTGCCAGCAGTGATGGACGGGGCTCCTATAATTCACCCCTCCACTTT
>many|.|TRBJ1-2|TRBV7-9
CASTEFRGNYGYTF
TGTGCCAGCACCGAATTCAGGGGTAACTATGGCTACACCTTC
>many|.|TRBJ1-1|TRBV2
CASRNGPNTEAFF
TGTGCCAGCAGGAATGGACCCAACACTGAAGCTTTCTTT
>many|.|TRBJ1-2|TRBV20-1
CSARGTVASSEYGYTF
TGCAGTGCTAGGGGAACAGTCGCCTCCTCTGAGTATGGCTACACCTTC
>few|.|TRBJ2-2|TRBV14
CASSIQYSAGELFF
TGTGCCAGCAGCATACAATACAGTGCCGGGGAGCTGTTTTTT
>many|TRBD2|TRBJ2-1|TRBV2
CASSERLAGANFDEQFF
TGTGCCAGCAGTGAAAGACTAGCGGGAGCTAATTTCGATGAGCAGTTCTTC
>.|.|TRBJ2-1|TRBV5-1
CASSLVGNLYYNEQFF
TGCGCCAGCAGCTTGGTGGGTAATTTGTACTACAATGAGCAGTTCTTC
>.|.|TRBJ1-1|TRBV10-3
CAISESDGATEAFF
TGTGCCATCAGTGAGTCGGACGGGGCCACTGAAGCTTTCTTT
>few|.|TRBJ2-7|TRBV11-2
CASSAAPGRIYSYEQYF
TGTGCCAGCAGCGCCGCCCCGGGACGGATATACTCCTACGAGCAGTACTTC
>.|.|TRBJ2-7|TRBV29-1
CSVEGRYEQYF
TGCAGCGTTGAGGGGAGGTACGAGCAGTACTTC
>few|TRBD1|TRBJ1-1|TRBV7-9
CASGPGQGVSEAFF
TGTGCCAGCGGGCCGGGACAGGGGGTCTCTGAAGCTTTCTTT
>few|.|TRBJ2-3|TRBV7-3
CASSLSRIDTQYF
TGTGCCAGCAGCTTAAGCCGAATAGATACGCAGTATTTT
>many|.|TRBJ2-3|TRBV29-1
CSVERTSTQYF
TGCAGCGTTGAAAGGACATCAACGCAGTATTTT
>many|.|TRBJ2-1|TRBV10-3
CAIEGDDEYNEQFF
TGTGCCATCGAAGGGGACGACGAGTACAATGAGCAGTTCTTC
>many|.|TRBJ2-7|TRBV11-2
CASSFGLPNEQYF
TGTGCCAGCAGCTTCGGACTCCCGAACGAGCAGTACTTC
>.|TRBD1|TRBJ2-5|TRBV29-1
CSVRRQGGGEETQYF
TGCAGCGTCCGTCGACAGGGGGGAGGGGAAGAGACCCAGTACTTC
>many|.|TRBJ2-2|TRBV7-6
CASSPRTTGELFF
TGTGCCAGCAGCCCTAGAACGACCGGGGAGCTGTTTTTT
>many|.|TRBJ1-5|TRBV12-5
CASESGGMGRSNQPQHF
TGTGCTAGTGAGTCGGGGGGGATGGGTAGGAGCAATCAGCCCCAGCATTTT
>many|.|TRBJ2-5|TRBV28
CASNLGRIGETQYF
TGTGCCAGCAACCTGGGACGGATCGGGGAGACCCAGTACTTC
>few|.|TRBJ2-1|TRBV20-1
CSAWTRRSEQFF
TGCAGTGCCTGGACCCGTCGGAGTGAGCAGTTCTTC
>few|.|TRBJ2-3|TRBV28
CASRAGPTSTDTQYF
TGTGCCAGCAGAGCAGGGCCGACTAGCACAGATACGCAGTATTTT
>many|TRBD1|TRBJ1-1|TRBV7-3
CASRVDRVHTEAFF
TGTGCCAGCCGGGTCGACAGGGTCCACACTGAAGCTTTCTTT
>many|TRBD1|TRBJ1-2|TRBV5-5
CASRADRVRWNYGYTF
TGTGCCAGCAGGGCGGACAGGGTCAGGTGGAACTATGGCTACACCTTC
>.|.|TRBJ2-7|TRBV19
CASRSTSYEQYF
TGTGCCAGTAGATCGACTAGTTACGAGCAGTACTTC
>many|.|TRBJ2-1|TRBV20-1
CSARSRVGQFF
TGCAGTGCTAGATCGCGAGTTGGGCAGTTCTTC
>many|TRBD1|TRBJ1-5|TRBV6-9
CASPQGGKAGQPQHF
TGTGCCAGCCCCCAGGGGGGAAAGGCGGGTCAGCCCCAGCATTTT
>many|.|TRBJ1-2|TRBV2
CASSGRSGEGGYTF
TGTGCCAGCAGCGGCAGGTCAGGGGAAGGCGGCTACACCTTC
>few|.|TRBJ2-1|TRBV2
CASSGGRSSYNEQFF
TGTGCCAGCAGTGGGGGACGGAGCTCCTACAATGAGCAGTTCTTC
>.|TRBD2|TRBJ2-1|TRBV30
CAWTLAGTYNEQFF
TGTGCCTGGACCCTAGCGGGTACCTACAATGAGCAGTTCTTC